This T cell receptor beta chain was recovered during a study of blood T cell repertoires in COVID-19. Study at large: Sources were T cells, B-cell-depleted T cells, or PBMCs; the material itself was cDNA or gDNA.

This CDR3 comprises 17 residues. V lost 1 base to trimming and J lost 5 bases; unmatched junction nucleotides: 12. Germline loops: CDR1 ENHRY, CDR2 SYGVKD. The repertoire was sequenced with immunoSEQ multiplex PCR; TCRdb's copy has only in-frame clones and lacks some. The sample has more than 100,000 clones; 75% to 85% are singletons. The chain has TRBV10-3 and TRBJ2-5, with TRBD1 matching 8 bases. Sequenced: peripheral blood. The clonotype comes from a woman aged 80 or over with acute or convalescent COVID-19. The CDR3 DNA follows: TGTGCCATCAGTGAGTTTCTCGGACAGGGAATGCGGGAGACCCAGTACTTC. As protein: CAISEFLGQGMRETQYF.